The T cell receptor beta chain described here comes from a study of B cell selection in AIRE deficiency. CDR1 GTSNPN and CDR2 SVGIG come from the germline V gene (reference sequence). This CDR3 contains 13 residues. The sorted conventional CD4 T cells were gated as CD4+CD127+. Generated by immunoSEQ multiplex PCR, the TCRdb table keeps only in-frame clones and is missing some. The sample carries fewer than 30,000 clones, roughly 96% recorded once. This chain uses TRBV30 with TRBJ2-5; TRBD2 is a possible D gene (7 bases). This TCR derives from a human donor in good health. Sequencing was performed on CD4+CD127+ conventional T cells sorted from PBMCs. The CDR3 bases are TGTGGTGGGGGCGGGGGCACGGGGGAGACCCAGTACTTC. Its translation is CGGGGGTGETQYF.